This TCR beta chain was obtained from a study of control samples from healthy donors and cancer patients. The germline V gene has CDR1 SGHAT and CDR2 FQNNGV. Trimming took 2 bases from V and 3 from J, leaving 11 bases between them. The CDR3 contains 14 residues. Produced via immunoSEQ multiplex PCR; TCRdb's table is partial and in-frame only. The data contain some 95,000 clones, roughly three quarters of them singletons. The specimen was blood. The chain uses TRBV11-2 and TRBJ2-7, with a weak D call TRBD1 (5 bases). This TCR derives from a woman in her twenties or thirties in good health. The CDR3 loop is CASSLSAGIYEQYF. The CDR3 region has the DNA TGTGCCAGCAGCTTATCGGCAGGGATCTACGAGCAGTACTTC.